Presented here are 12 T cell receptor beta chains from one specimen sequenced in a study of control samples from healthy donors and cancer patients. Profiled with immunoSEQ multiplex PCR; TCRdb holds only in-frame clones, not every one. The sample holds about 130,000 clones; around 94% are singletons and the top ten take approximately 15%. The sequenced material came from PBMCs. These receptor sequences come from a man aged 60 to 75 with colorectal cancer.

CDR3 bases: TGTGCCAGCAGCTTACAGGAAGCCGATAATTCACCCCTCCACTTT. Amino acid sequence: CASSLQEADNSPLHF. The chain has TRBV13 and TRBJ1-6; D not certain. V lost 2 bases and J 5 bases, leaving 10 bases between the germline ends. The V gene's germline CDR1 is PRHDT and CDR2 FYEKMQ (reference sequence). This CDR3 has 15 amino acids.

The chain joins TRBV19 to TRBJ2-3, with D maybe TRBD1 (8 bases). Trimming took 8 bases from V and 1 from J, leaving 16 bases between them. The CDR3 spans 15 residues. Germline CDR1 and CDR2: LNHDA and SQIVND (reference sequence). The CDR3, as DNA: TGTGCCAGTCGTCAGGGGGCGGGGGGCACAGATACGCAGTATTTT. It codes for CASRQGAGGTDTQYF.

The genes are TRBV24-1 and TRBJ1-1; possible D gene TRBD1, 6 bases. The CDR3 has 13 residues. Germline CDR1 KGHDR, CDR2 SFDVKD. The V and J ends lost 12 bases and 0 bases respectively, with 13 bases between them. CDR3 amino acids: CAARGRMNTEAFF. CDR3 sequence (DNA): TGTGCCGCAAGGGGGAGGATGAACACTGAAGCTTTCTTT.

The chain carries TRBV29-1 and TRBJ1-3; D ambiguous. The CDR3 consists of 12 residues. Trimming removed 7 bases at V and 0 bases at J, with 7 bases between. Germline lookup yields CDR1 SQVTM and CDR2 ANQGSEA. In DNA, the CDR3 is TGCAGCGCGACGAGCTCTGGAAACACCATATATTTT. Protein sequence: CSATSSGNTIYF.

This clone was found once. V and J are TRBV29-1 and TRBJ2-2, with 8 nucleotides matching TRBD1. CDR1 is SQVTM, CDR2 ANQGSEA, per germline. The CDR3 extends over 15 amino acids. Trimming at V came to 4 bases and at J to 4 bases, leaving 8 bases not matched to a gene. The CDR3 DNA reads TGCAGCGTTGCCCAGGGGGCGCGGGGCACCGGGGAGCTGTTTTTT. Protein sequence: CSVAQGARGTGELFF.

This clone is a singleton in its sample. The chain recombines TRBV12-3 or TRBV12-4 with TRBJ2-7, with D possibly called TRBD1 or TRBD2 (5 bases each). This CDR3 comprises 13 residues. Trimming took 6 bases from V and 0 from J, leaving 9 bases between them. The CDR3 coding sequence is TGTGCCAGCAGCACCGGGACCTCCTACGAGCAGTACTTC. Translating gives CASSTGTSYEQYF.

The chain carries TRBV6-5 and TRBJ1-1; a possible D gene is TRBD1 (5 bases). This CDR3 has 14 residues. Germline assignment: CDR1 MNHEY and CDR2 SVGAGI. The V end was cut by 0 bases, the J end by 4 bases, with 9 bases between. CDR3 DNA sequence: TGTGCCAGCAGTTACTCGTGGGGCTCCACTGAAGCTTTCTTT. This gives the protein CASSYSWGSTEAFF.

This clone has just one count. V and J are TRBV29-1 and TRBJ2-5; TRBD2 agrees at 13 bases. The CDR3 has 13 amino acids. CDR1 is SQVTM and CDR2 is ANQGSEA in the germline V gene. The V gene end was trimmed by 7 bases and the J gene end by 5 bases; junction bases not matched to a gene: 4. The CDR3 spells CSGTSGGVETQYF. CDR3 bases: TGCAGCGGCACTAGCGGGGGGGTCGAGACCCAGTACTTC.

CDR3 loop: CASSLFTPETQYF. Here the CDR3 DNA reads TGTGCCAGCAGTTTATTTACCCCAGAGACCCAGTACTTC. V is TRBV12-3 or TRBV12-4 and J is TRBJ2-5; no definite D call. CDR3 length equals 13 residues. The ends were cut back, 2 bases at V and 4 bases at J, with 8 bases in the middle.

DNA of the CDR3: TGTGCCAGCAGTCCCGGACAGCTCTACAATGAGCAGTTCTTC. Its protein product is CASSPGQLYNEQFF. The chain carries TRBV6-5 and TRBJ2-1; TRBD1 is a possible D gene (6 bases). Trimming pared 5 bases from V and 3 bases from J, leaving 11 bases between. The CDR3 spans 14 residues. The V gene's germline CDR1 is MNHEY and CDR2 SVGAGI.

V usage is TRBV28 and J usage is TRBJ1-2, with 7 bases identical to TRBD1. The germline V gene encodes CDR1 MDHEN and CDR2 SYDVKM. The V segment lost 7 bases and the J segment 4 bases; nucleotides outside the gene matches: 9. The CDR3 extends over 14 amino acids. The CDR3 spells CASNGDRASYGYTF. The CDR3 coding sequence is TGTGCCAGCAACGGAGACAGGGCCTCCTATGGCTACACCTTC.

The V and J genes are TRBV6-5 and TRBJ2-7, with D possibly being TRBD2 (5 bases). Germline CDR1 MNHEY, CDR2 SVGAGI. The CDR3 sequence is 16 residues long. The V gene lost 0 bases and the J gene lost 3 bases, with 15 bases spanning the gap. The CDR3: CASSYSIGVGVYEQYF. The CDR3 DNA sequence: TGTGCCAGCAGTTACTCCATCGGGGTGGGTGTCTACGAGCAGTACTTC.